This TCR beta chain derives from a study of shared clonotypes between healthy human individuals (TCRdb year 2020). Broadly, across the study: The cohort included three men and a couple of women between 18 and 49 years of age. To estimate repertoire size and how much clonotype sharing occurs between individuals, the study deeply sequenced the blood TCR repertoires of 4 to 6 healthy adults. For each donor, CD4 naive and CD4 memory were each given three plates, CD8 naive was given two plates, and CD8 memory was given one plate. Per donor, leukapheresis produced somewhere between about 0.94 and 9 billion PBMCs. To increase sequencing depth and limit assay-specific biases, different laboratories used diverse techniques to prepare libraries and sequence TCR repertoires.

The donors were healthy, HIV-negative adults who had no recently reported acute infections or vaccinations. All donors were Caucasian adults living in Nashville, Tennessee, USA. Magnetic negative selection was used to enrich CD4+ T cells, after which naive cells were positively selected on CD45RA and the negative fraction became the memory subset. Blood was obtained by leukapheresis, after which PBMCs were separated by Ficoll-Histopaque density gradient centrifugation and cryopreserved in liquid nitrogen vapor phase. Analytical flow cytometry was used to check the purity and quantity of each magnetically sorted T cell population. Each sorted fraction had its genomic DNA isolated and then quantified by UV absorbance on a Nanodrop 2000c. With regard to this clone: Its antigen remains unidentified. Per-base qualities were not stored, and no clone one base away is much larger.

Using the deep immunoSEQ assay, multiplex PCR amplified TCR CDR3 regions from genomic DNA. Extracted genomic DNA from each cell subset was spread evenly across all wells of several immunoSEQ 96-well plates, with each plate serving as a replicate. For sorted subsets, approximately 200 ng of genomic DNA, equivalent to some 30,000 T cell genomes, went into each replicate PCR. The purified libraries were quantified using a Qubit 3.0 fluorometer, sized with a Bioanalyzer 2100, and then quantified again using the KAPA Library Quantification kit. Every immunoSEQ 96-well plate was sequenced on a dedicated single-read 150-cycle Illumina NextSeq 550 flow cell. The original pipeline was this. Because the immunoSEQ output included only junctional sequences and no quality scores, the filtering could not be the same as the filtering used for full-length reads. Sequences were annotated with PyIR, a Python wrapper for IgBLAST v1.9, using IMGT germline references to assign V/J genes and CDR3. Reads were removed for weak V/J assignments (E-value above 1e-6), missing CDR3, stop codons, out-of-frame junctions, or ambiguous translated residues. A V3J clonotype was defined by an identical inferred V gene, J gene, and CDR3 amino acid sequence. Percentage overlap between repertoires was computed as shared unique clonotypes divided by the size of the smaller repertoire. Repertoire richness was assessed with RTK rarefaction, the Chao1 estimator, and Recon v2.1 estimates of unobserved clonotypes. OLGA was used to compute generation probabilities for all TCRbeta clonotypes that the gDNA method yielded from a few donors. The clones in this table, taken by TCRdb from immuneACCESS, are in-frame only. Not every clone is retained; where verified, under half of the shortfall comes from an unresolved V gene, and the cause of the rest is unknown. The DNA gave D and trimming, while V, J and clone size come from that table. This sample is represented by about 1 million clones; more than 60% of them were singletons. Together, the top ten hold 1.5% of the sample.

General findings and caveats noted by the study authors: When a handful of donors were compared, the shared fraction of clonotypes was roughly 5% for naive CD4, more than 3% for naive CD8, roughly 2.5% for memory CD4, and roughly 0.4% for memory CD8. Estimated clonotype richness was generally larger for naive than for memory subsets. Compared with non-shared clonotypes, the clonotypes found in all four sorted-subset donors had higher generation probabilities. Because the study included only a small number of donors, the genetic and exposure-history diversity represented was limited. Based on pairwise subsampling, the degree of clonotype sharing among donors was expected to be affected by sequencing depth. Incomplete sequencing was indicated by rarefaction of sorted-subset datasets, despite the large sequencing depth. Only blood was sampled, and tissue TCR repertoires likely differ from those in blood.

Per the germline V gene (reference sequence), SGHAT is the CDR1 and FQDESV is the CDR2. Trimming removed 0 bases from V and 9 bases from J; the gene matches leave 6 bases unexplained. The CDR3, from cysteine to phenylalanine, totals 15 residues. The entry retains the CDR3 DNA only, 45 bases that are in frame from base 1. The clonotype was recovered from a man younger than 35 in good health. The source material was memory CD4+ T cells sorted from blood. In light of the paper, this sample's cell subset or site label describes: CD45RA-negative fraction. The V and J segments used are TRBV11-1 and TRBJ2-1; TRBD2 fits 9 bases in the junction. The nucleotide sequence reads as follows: TGTGCCAGCAGCTTAGCAGCGGGGGGCCGGATTGAGCAGTTCTTC. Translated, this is CASSLAAGGRIEQFF. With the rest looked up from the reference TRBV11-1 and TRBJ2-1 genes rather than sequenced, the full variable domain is EAEVAQSPRYKITEKSQAVAFWCDPISGHATLYWYRQILGQGPELLVQFQDESVVDDSQLPKDRFSAERLKGVDSTLKIQPAELGDSAMYLCASSLAAGGRIEQFFGPGTRLTVL.